This TCR beta chain was captured in a study of CD8+ T cells in alopecia areata. V was pared by 0 bases and J by 4 bases, with 6 bases of the junction left unmatched. Germline CDR1 SQVTM, CDR2 ANQGSEA. The CDR3 covers 16 residues. Sequencing templates came from extracted RNA that was reverse transcribed into cDNA. Assay used: immunoSEQ multiplex PCR; TCRdb lists only in-frame clones, some missing. Of about 150,000 clones listed, roughly 44% are singletons. Lesional scalp punch biopsies and peripheral blood came from alopecia areata patients. This TCR was sampled from a human donor with alopecia areata. The sequencing input was CD4+ T cells sorted from blood. V usage is TRBV29-1 and J usage is TRBJ2-6; 7 nucleotides match TRBD2. CDR3 in amino acids: CSVEDPLAAGANVLTF. As DNA, the CDR3 is TGCAGCGTTGAAGACCCTCTAGCGGCCGGGGCCAACGTCCTGACTTTC.